The T cell receptor beta chain under discussion was sequenced for a study of T cells in Graves' hyperthyroidism and ophthalmopathy. Points from the study as a whole: Peripheral blood also featured most of the thyroid clonotypes expanded above 0.001. Ophthalmopathy and stable hyperthyroidism were separated by a 13 V-J model.

What was amplified from RNA transcripts were TCR beta CDR3 regions. The primer set for the first-round RT-PCR of the TCR CDR3 was HTBI. TCRdb reprocessed the multiplex PCR reads via MiXCR and lists one record per CDR3 protein. The data show 550,000 to 800,000 distinct CDR3 sequences, roughly a sixth seen once. Uncontrolled infection, other autoimmune disease, pregnancy or lactation barred patients from enrollment. This clonotype was recorded many times. Antigen specificity is unknown. The specimen sequenced was blood. The TCR originated in a man aged 50-59 years with Graves' hyperthyroidism.

The CDR3 protein is CASSGTSGSFGYEQYF. The CDR3 nucleotides are TGTGCCAGCAGCGGGACTAGCGGGAGTTTTGGTTACGAGCAGTACTTC. The chain employs TRBV7-9 and TRBJ2-7, with TRBD2 identical over 14 bases. The CDR3 spans 16 residues. From germline, CDR1 is SEHNR and CDR2 FQNEAQ (reference sequence). After removal of 5 bases from V and 4 bases from J, the junction contained 7 bases not matched to a gene.